The rows below give T cell receptor beta chains drawn from one sample of a study of radiotherapy plus CTLA-4 blockade in lung cancer. Sequencing was performed with immunoSEQ multiplex PCR; in TCRdb, only in-frame clones are kept and a portion is missing. Of 75,000 to 100,000 clones in the sample, approximately 78% were seen once. Here the sequenced sample was peripheral blood, taken from a patient treated with radiotherapy plus ipilimumab. Receptors were obtained from a human donor with non-small cell lung cancer who had a partial response to radiotherapy plus ipilimumab. CDR3s include the opening cysteine and the closing phenylalanine or tryptophan. Each record gives: clone size, J gene, V gene, D gene, CDR3 DNA, CDR3 protein. A D gene is named only where the DNA matches it firmly. Rows give clone size only sometimes, using once, few, many, or a class for an expanded clone.

clone size: .
J gene: TRBJ2-7
V gene: TRBV21-1
D gene: .
CDR3 DNA: TGTGCCAGCTGCGGGACCCAGTGGTCCTACGAGCAGTACTTC
CDR3 protein: CASCGTQWSYEQYF

clone size: .
J gene: TRBJ2-7
V gene: TRBV11-2
D gene: TRBD2
CDR3 DNA: TGTGCCAGCAGCTTAGGGCCGGGACTAACATACGAGCAGTACTTC
CDR3 protein: CASSLGPGLTYEQYF

clone size: .
J gene: TRBJ2-7
V gene: TRBV11-3
D gene: .
CDR3 DNA: TGTGCCAGCAGCTACCGACAGAGAAGCTCCTACGAGCAGTACTTC
CDR3 protein: CASSYRQRSSYEQYF

clone size: once
J gene: TRBJ1-1
V gene: TRBV5-4
D gene: TRBD1
CDR3 DNA: TGTGCCAGCAGCTGGGGACAGGGTGACACTGAAGCTTTCTTT
CDR3 protein: CASSWGQGDTEAFF

clone size: .
J gene: TRBJ1-2
V gene: TRBV6-1
D gene: .
CDR3 DNA: TGTGCCAGCAGTGAAGCGGAACCACGGGAGGGCTACACCTTC
CDR3 protein: CASSEAEPREGYTF

clone size: .
J gene: TRBJ1-6
V gene: TRBV6-5
D gene: .
CDR3 DNA: TGTGCCACCCGGCGGGACCCTAATTCACCCCTCCACTTT
CDR3 protein: CATRRDPNSPLHF

clone size: .
J gene: TRBJ2-7
V gene: TRBV28
D gene: .
CDR3 DNA: TGTGCCAGCAGTTTCGGCGGGTCCTACGAGCAGTACTTC
CDR3 protein: CASSFGGSYEQYF

clone size: .
J gene: TRBJ2-2
V gene: TRBV7-9
D gene: .
CDR3 DNA: TGTGCCAGCAGCTTAAGTAGCCGGGGGTTGGACACCGGGGAGCTGTTTTTT
CDR3 protein: CASSLSSRGLDTGELFF

clone size: .
J gene: TRBJ2-7
V gene: TRBV5-8
D gene: .
CDR3 DNA: TGTGCCAGCATCACCTGGGCACCCTACGAGCAGTACTTC
CDR3 protein: CASITWAPYEQYF

clone size: .
J gene: TRBJ2-7
V gene: TRBV25-1
D gene: .
CDR3 DNA: TGTGCCAGCAGGGAACCGGGTCTGGCCTACGAGCAGTACTTC
CDR3 protein: CASREPGLAYEQYF

clone size: .
J gene: TRBJ1-4
V gene: TRBV2
D gene: TRBD1
CDR3 DNA: TGTGCCACCGGGACAGCTAATGAAAAACTGTTTTTT
CDR3 protein: CATGTANEKLFF

clone size: .
J gene: TRBJ2-5
V gene: TRBV27
D gene: .
CDR3 DNA: TGTGCCAGCAGTGCCGCCCGAGGCGCCAAGGCCCAAGAGACCCAGTACTTC
CDR3 protein: CASSAARGAKAQETQYF

clone size: .
J gene: TRBJ2-5
V gene: TRBV7-2
D gene: TRBD2
CDR3 DNA: TGTGCCAGCAGCCGGGGGCCGGGAGGGCCGTTGGAGACCCAGTACTTC
CDR3 protein: CASSRGPGGPLETQYF

clone size: .
J gene: TRBJ2-3
V gene: TRBV7-3
D gene: TRBD2
CDR3 DNA: TGTGCCAGCAGCCCAGCGGGATCTAGCACAGATACGCAGTATTTT
CDR3 protein: CASSPAGSSTDTQYF

clone size: .
J gene: TRBJ2-1
V gene: TRBV5-1
D gene: TRBD2
CDR3 DNA: TGCGCCAGCAGCTTGGGTGCGCGACTAGCGGCGGATGAGCAGTTCTTC
CDR3 protein: CASSLGARLAADEQFF

clone size: .
J gene: TRBJ2-7
V gene: TRBV11-2
D gene: .
CDR3 DNA: TGTGCCAGCAGCTCGAGCGGCTACGAGCAGTACTTC
CDR3 protein: CASSSSGYEQYF

clone size: few
J gene: TRBJ2-5
V gene: TRBV11-1
D gene: .
CDR3 DNA: TGTGCCAGCAGCCCTCTTGGGGCCGGGTCCCAAGAGACCCAGTACTTC
CDR3 protein: CASSPLGAGSQETQYF

clone size: .
J gene: TRBJ2-7
V gene: TRBV28
D gene: TRBD2
CDR3 DNA: TGTGCCAGCAGTCAAAATCCGGGACTAGCGGGAGGGCGGGGCCACGAGCAGTACTTC
CDR3 protein: CASSQNPGLAGGRGHEQYF

clone size: .
J gene: TRBJ2-1
V gene: TRBV18
D gene: .
CDR3 DNA: TGTGCCAGCTCACCAACGGCGGTTACCTACAATGAGCAGTTCTTC
CDR3 protein: CASSPTAVTYNEQFF

clone size: few
J gene: TRBJ2-7
V gene: TRBV10-3
D gene: .
CDR3 DNA: TGTGCCATCAGCCCTCACTCAGGGGGGAAATACTACGAGCAGTACTTC
CDR3 protein: CAISPHSGGKYYEQYF

clone size: .
J gene: TRBJ1-5
V gene: TRBV7-9
D gene: TRBD1
CDR3 DNA: TGTGCCAGCAGCTTGGGGACAGGCGCCTTACAGCCCCAGCATTTT
CDR3 protein: CASSLGTGALQPQHF

clone size: .
J gene: TRBJ2-5
V gene: TRBV30
D gene: TRBD2
CDR3 DNA: TGTGCCTGGAGTCCGGGTTGGACGGGAGGGACCCAGTACTTC
CDR3 protein: CAWSPGWTGGTQYF

clone size: .
J gene: TRBJ2-1
V gene: TRBV7-9
D gene: .
CDR3 DNA: TGTGCCAGCAGCTTGGGCCCTGTGGATGAGCAGTTCTTC
CDR3 protein: CASSLGPVDEQFF

clone size: .
J gene: TRBJ2-1
V gene: TRBV7-3
D gene: .
CDR3 DNA: TGTGCCAGCAGCTTATCCGGTGGAGGATTCAATGAGCAGTTCTTC
CDR3 protein: CASSLSGGGFNEQFF

clone size: .
J gene: TRBJ2-2
V gene: TRBV5-1
D gene: .
CDR3 DNA: TGCGCCAGCAGCGAGGGCACCGGGGAGCTGTTTTTT
CDR3 protein: CASSEGTGELFF

clone size: .
J gene: TRBJ1-6
V gene: TRBV11-1
D gene: TRBD1
CDR3 DNA: TGTGCCAGCAGCCGGGACAGGGTAACCCTCCACTTT
CDR3 protein: CASSRDRVTLHF

clone size: .
J gene: TRBJ2-6
V gene: TRBV5-1
D gene: .
CDR3 DNA: TGCGCCAGCAGTAAACTCGGACAGACAGACTCTGGGGCCAACGTCCTGACTTTC
CDR3 protein: CASSKLGQTDSGANVLTF

clone size: once
J gene: TRBJ2-1
V gene: TRBV7-8
D gene: TRBD1
CDR3 DNA: TGTGCCAGCAGCCCCGATCAGGGGGTCCACGATGAGCAGTTCTTC
CDR3 protein: CASSPDQGVHDEQFF

clone size: .
J gene: TRBJ1-2
V gene: TRBV19
D gene: TRBD1
CDR3 DNA: TGTGCCAGTAGTATAGGAGGGGGCGTGACTCTTGCCTATGGCTACACCTTC
CDR3 protein: CASSIGGGVTLAYGYTF

clone size: once
J gene: TRBJ1-1
V gene: TRBV5-1
D gene: .
CDR3 DNA: TGCGCCAGCAGCTTGCAACAGGTCACTGAAGCTTTCTTT
CDR3 protein: CASSLQQVTEAFF

clone size: few
J gene: TRBJ2-1
V gene: TRBV11-2
D gene: TRBD1
CDR3 DNA: TGTGCCAGCAGCCTGTACTTTTCGGGACAGCTTAGGAATGAGCAGTTCTTC
CDR3 protein: CASSLYFSGQLRNEQFF

clone size: .
J gene: TRBJ1-2
V gene: TRBV18
D gene: TRBD1
CDR3 DNA: TGTGCCAGCTCACCACGACAGGGGGATGGCTACACCTTC
CDR3 protein: CASSPRQGDGYTF

clone size: .
J gene: TRBJ1-5
V gene: TRBV30
D gene: .
CDR3 DNA: TGTGCCTGGAGTGGACAGGTCAATCAGCCCCAGCATTTT
CDR3 protein: CAWSGQVNQPQHF

clone size: .
J gene: TRBJ2-7
V gene: TRBV19
D gene: .
CDR3 DNA: TGTGCCAGTAGTTCGGGAGCGGACATGTACGAGCAGTACTTC
CDR3 protein: CASSSGADMYEQYF

clone size: .
J gene: TRBJ2-7
V gene: TRBV10-3
D gene: .
CDR3 DNA: TGTGCCATCAGTGACGATCCGGGACAACCAAGCCCTTTCTCCTACGAGCAGTACTTC
CDR3 protein: CAISDDPGQPSPFSYEQYF

clone size: .
J gene: TRBJ2-3
V gene: TRBV7-9
D gene: .
CDR3 DNA: TGTGCCAGCAGCTTTGGGCGAACCACTAGCACAGATACGCAGTATTTT
CDR3 protein: CASSFGRTTSTDTQYF

clone size: .
J gene: TRBJ2-3
V gene: TRBV19
D gene: TRBD2
CDR3 DNA: TGTGCCAGTAGTATCGCGGGAGGACTCCCAGATACGCAGTATTTT
CDR3 protein: CASSIAGGLPDTQYF

clone size: .
J gene: TRBJ2-1
V gene: TRBV18
D gene: .
CDR3 DNA: TGTGCCAGCTCACCCGGGACACTGACCCACAATGAGCAGTTCTTC
CDR3 protein: CASSPGTLTHNEQFF

clone size: .
J gene: TRBJ2-2
V gene: TRBV29-1
D gene: .
CDR3 DNA: TGCAGCGTTTCCCCGGGACTCTCAGCTGGGGAGCTGTTTTTT
CDR3 protein: CSVSPGLSAGELFF

clone size: .
J gene: TRBJ1-2
V gene: TRBV11-2
D gene: .
CDR3 DNA: TGTGCCAGCAGCTTAGTCGTAGGGGGGGATTATGGCTACACCTTC
CDR3 protein: CASSLVVGGDYGYTF

clone size: .
J gene: TRBJ1-2
V gene: TRBV28
D gene: .
CDR3 DNA: TGTGCCAGCAGTTTTTCTCGCTATGGCTACACCTTC
CDR3 protein: CASSFSRYGYTF

clone size: .
J gene: TRBJ2-7
V gene: TRBV27
D gene: .
CDR3 DNA: TGTGCCAGCAGTACAACCCCGACTGCCTCCTACGAGCAGTACTTC
CDR3 protein: CASSTTPTASYEQYF

clone size: .
J gene: TRBJ2-6
V gene: TRBV7-9
D gene: TRBD1
CDR3 DNA: TGTGCCAGCAGCCCGGGACAGGGTTATTCTGGGGCCAACGTCCTGACTTTC
CDR3 protein: CASSPGQGYSGANVLTF